The subject of this entry is one TCR beta chain. The data belong to a study of blood T cell repertoires in COVID-19. Study-level information: There were acute and convalescent COVID-19 samples, and they came from the United States, Italy and Spain. Sources were T cells, B-cell-depleted T cells, or PBMCs; the material itself was cDNA or gDNA.

Under the authors' procedure: Amplification from reference gene primers served as the basis for estimated nucleated cell counts. Here immunoSEQ multiplex PCR was the method, and the copy in TCRdb shows in-frame clones only, minus some. V, J and clone size are taken as reported in that table, and D and trimming were inferred from the DNA itself. The top ten hold about 8% of the sample, which has some 100,000 clones, roughly nine tenths seen once. V dropped 9 bases and J dropped 6; count of bases not matched to a gene: 16. Germline lookup yields CDR1 KGHDR and CDR2 SFDVKD. CDR3 length equals 16 residues.

The V and J genes are TRBV24-1 and TRBJ2-1, with 7 bases aligning to TRBD2. Sequencing was performed on peripheral blood. The sequence was collected from a man aged 70 or older who had recovered from COVID-19. This chain's CDR3 is CATASGGVSRSNEQFF. CDR3 DNA sequence: TGTGCCACCGCATCGGGGGGTGTTTCTAGATCCAATGAGCAGTTCTTC.